This T cell receptor (beta chain) derives from a study of tumor-infiltrating lymphocytes in primary liver carcinoma. Study summary: Every sample contained roughly 3.5 to 8 million productive TCRbeta reads, and these numbers were similar from one tissue type to another. Findings of the study overall: Tumors and blood were compared for top-250-clone fraction, and tumors had the significantly higher value (p = 0.039).

Co-extracted RNA and DNA came from about 20-30 mg of unsorted bulk tissue. From about 530 ng total RNA, TCR beta cDNA was generated with a primer in the constant region. Investigators got TCR beta libraries out of three nested multiplex PCR rounds, done with slightly modified ARM-PCR. One entry per CDR3 protein, called by TCRdb with MiXCR from the multiplex PCR reads. The profile shows around 190,000 distinct CDR3 sequences, over 80% of them singletons. This clonotype was recorded many times. Its antigen is undetermined. This sequence was found in a man between 35 and 55 years old with primary liver carcinoma and hepatitis B virus infection. The sample consisted of tumor tissue from primary liver carcinoma.

CDR3: CSVEDSSPSYEQYF. The CDR3, as DNA: TGCAGCGTTGAAGACTCCTCTCCCTCCTACGAGCAGTACTTC. The gene calls are TRBV29-1 and TRBJ2-7; D is ambiguous. The germline V gene has CDR1 SQVTM and CDR2 ANQGSEA. V dropped 0 bases and J dropped 0 bases, with 9 bases sitting between them. This CDR3 contains 14 residues.